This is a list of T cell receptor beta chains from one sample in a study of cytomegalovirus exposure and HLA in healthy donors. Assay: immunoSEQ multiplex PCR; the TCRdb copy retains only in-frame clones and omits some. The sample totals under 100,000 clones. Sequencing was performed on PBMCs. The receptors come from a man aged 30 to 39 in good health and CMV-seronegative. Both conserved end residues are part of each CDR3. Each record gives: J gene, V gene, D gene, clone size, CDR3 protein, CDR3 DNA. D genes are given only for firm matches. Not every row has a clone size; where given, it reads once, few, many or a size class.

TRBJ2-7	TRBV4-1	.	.	CASSQDRASAYEQYF	TGCGCCAGCAGCCAAGATAGAGCTTCGGCCTACGAGCAGTACTTC
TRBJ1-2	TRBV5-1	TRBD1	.	CASSLVAGGLANYGYTF	TGCGCCAGCAGCTTGGTAGCAGGGGGTTTAGCTAACTATGGCTACACCTTC
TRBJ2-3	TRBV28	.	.	CASSRGGEEDTQYF	TGTGCCAGCAGTCGAGGGGGGGAGGAAGATACGCAGTATTTT
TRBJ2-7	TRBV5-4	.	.	CASSQTTVPYEQYF	TGTGCCAGCAGCCAAACAACAGTTCCCTACGAGCAGTACTTC
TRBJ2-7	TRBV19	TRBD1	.	CASSPAGGDYEQYF	TGTGCCAGTAGCCCCGCAGGGGGCGATTACGAGCAGTACTTC
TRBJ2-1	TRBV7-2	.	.	CASTPTAGPYNEQFF	TGTGCCAGCACCCCTACGGCAGGGCCCTACAATGAGCAGTTCTTC
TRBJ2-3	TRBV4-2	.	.	CASSPQGAGATDTQYF	TGTGCCAGCAGCCCTCAGGGGGCGGGAGCTACAGATACGCAGTATTTT
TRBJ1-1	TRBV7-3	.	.	CASSLTAGTEAFF	TGTGCCAGCAGCTTAACTGCAGGCACTGAAGCTTTCTTT
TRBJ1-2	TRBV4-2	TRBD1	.	CASSQVGLQGNYGYTF	TGTGCCAGCAGCCAAGTGGGGCTACAGGGGAACTATGGCTACACCTTC
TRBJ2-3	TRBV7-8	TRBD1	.	CASSITGGVGTDTQYF	TGTGCCAGCAGCATCACAGGGGGCGTTGGGACAGATACGCAGTATTTT
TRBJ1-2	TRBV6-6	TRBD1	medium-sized	CASSPGTGGDGYTF	TGTGCCAGCAGTCCTGGGACAGGGGGAGATGGCTACACCTTC
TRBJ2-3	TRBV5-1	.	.	CASSFSIPGGGTDTQYF	TGCGCCAGCAGCTTTAGCATCCCCGGCGGGGGCACAGATACGCAGTATTTT
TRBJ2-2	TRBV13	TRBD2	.	CASSSGLVPTSGELFF	TGTGCCAGCAGCTCGGGACTAGTGCCGACCTCCGGGGAGCTGTTTTTT
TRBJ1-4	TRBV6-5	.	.	CASSYGGSGEKLFF	TGTGCCAGCAGTTATGGGGGGTCGGGTGAAAAACTGTTTTTT
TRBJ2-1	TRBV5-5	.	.	CASSLGPILDEQFF	TGTGCCAGCAGCTTGGGGCCCATCCTGGATGAGCAGTTCTTC
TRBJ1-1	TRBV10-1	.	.	CASRATGSIEAFF	TGCGCCAGCAGGGCTACGGGGAGTATTGAAGCTTTCTTT
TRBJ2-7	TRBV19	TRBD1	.	CASSKPGQGSYEQYF	TGTGCCAGTAGTAAGCCGGGACAGGGATCCTACGAGCAGTACTTC
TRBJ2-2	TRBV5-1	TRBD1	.	CASRTQGAHTGELFF	TGCGCCAGCAGGACCCAGGGGGCCCACACCGGGGAGCTGTTTTTT
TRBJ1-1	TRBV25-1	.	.	CASSEYFRDPTEAFF	TGTGCCAGCAGTGAATATTTCAGGGATCCCACTGAAGCTTTCTTT
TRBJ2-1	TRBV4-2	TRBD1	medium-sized	CASSQGQGSYNEQFF	TGTGCCAGCAGCCAAGGACAGGGTTCCTACAATGAGCAGTTCTTC